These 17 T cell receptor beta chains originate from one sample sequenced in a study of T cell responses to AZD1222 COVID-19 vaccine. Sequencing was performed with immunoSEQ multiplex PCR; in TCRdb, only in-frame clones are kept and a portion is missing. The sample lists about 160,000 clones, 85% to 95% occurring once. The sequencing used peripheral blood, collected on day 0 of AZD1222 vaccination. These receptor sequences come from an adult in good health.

In DNA form, the CDR3 reads TGTGCCAGCAGCGCGATGGGGGCCCTCCACTTT. This translates into CASSAMGALHF. The genes are TRBV27 and TRBJ1-6; weak D call: TRBD1 (5 bases). The CDR3 covers 11 residues. Germline assignment: CDR1 MNHEY and CDR2 SMNVEV (reference sequence). V was pared by 6 bases and J by 14 bases, with 11 bases between.

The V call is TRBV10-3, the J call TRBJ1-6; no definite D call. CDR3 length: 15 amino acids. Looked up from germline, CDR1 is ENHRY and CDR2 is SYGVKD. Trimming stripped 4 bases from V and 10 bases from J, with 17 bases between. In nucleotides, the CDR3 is TGTGCCATCAGTGGGGAGGAGCGCATAGGGTCACCCCTCCACTTT. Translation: CAISGEERIGSPLHF.

In DNA form, the CDR3 reads TGTGCCAGCAGCTATGGGACAGGGGACCAGCCCCAGCATTTT. Translated, it gives CASSYGTGDQPQHF. The chain couples TRBV2 to TRBJ1-5, with 10 bases that match TRBD1. Germline CDR1 is SNHLY and CDR2 is FYNNEI. The CDR3 sequence is 14 residues long. Losses at the gene ends were 6 bases for V and 7 bases for J; bases not matched to a gene: 6.

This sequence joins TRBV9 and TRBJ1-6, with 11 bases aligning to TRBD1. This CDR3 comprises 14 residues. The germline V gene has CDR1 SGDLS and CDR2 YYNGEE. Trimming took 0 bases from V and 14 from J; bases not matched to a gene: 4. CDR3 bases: TGTGCCAGCAGCGTAGAGGGACAGGGGGTCTCCCTCCACTTT. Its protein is CASSVEGQGVSLHF.

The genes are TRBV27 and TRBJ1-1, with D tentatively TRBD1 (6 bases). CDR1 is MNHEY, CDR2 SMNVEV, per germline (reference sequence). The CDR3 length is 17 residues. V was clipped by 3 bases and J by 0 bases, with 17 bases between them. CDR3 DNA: TGTGCCAGCAGTTTGGGCAGGGGTGTTGGGATGAACACTGAAGCTTTCTTT. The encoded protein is CASSLGRGVGMNTEAFF.

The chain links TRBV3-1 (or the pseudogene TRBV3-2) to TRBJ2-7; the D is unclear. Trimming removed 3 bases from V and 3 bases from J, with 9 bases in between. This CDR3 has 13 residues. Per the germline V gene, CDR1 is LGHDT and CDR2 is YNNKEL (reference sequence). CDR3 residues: CASSHYKDYEQYF. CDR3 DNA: TGTGCCAGCAGCCACTATAAAGACTACGAGCAGTACTTC.

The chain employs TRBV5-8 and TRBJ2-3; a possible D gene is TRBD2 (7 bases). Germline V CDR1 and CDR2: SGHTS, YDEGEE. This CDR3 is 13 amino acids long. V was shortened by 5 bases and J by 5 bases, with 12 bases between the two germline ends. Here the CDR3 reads CASSRGAKDTQYF. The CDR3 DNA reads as TGTGCCAGCAGTCGGGGGGCCAAAGATACGCAGTATTTT.

CDR3: CASTAGLSPPHTF. The CDR3 bases are TGTGCCAGCACGGCCGGGCTCTCCCCGCCGCACACCTTC. The rearrangement joins TRBV2 to TRBJ1-2; no reliable D call. Germline V lookup: CDR1 SNHLY, CDR2 FYNNEI. CDR3 length: 13 residues. V was clipped by 7 bases and J by 12 bases, with 21 bases between them.

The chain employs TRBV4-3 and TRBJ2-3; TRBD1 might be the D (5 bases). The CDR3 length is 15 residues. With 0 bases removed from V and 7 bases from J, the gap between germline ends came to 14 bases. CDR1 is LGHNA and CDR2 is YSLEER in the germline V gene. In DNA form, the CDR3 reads TGCGCCAGCAGCCAAGATCTTCAGACAGCCAATACGCAGTATTTT. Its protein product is CASSQDLQTANTQYF.

The CDR3 DNA follows: TGTGCCAGCAGCCAATCTAGCGGGGTAAGCTCAGATACGCAGTATTTT. Translation: CASSQSSGVSSDTQYF. The chain is built from TRBV3-1 (or the pseudogene TRBV3-2) and TRBJ2-3; 9 nucleotides agree with TRBD2. V shed 2 bases, J shed 4 bases, and the junction held 7 bases outside the gene matches. Germline loops: CDR1 LGHDT, CDR2 YNNKEL (reference sequence). CDR3 size: 16 residues.

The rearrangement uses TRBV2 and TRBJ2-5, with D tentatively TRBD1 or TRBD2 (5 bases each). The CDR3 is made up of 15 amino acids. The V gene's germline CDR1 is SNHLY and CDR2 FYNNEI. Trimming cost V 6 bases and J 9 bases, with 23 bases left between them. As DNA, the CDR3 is TGTGCCAGCAGCGACGGGACCGCCTGGGTCGGGGCCCAGTACTTC. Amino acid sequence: CASSDGTAWVGAQYF.

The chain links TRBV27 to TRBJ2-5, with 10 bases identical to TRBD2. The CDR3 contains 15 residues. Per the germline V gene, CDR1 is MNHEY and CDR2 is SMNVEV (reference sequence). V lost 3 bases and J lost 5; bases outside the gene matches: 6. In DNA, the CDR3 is TGTGCCAGCAGTTTTCGAGCGGGGGGGCGTGAGACCCAGTACTTC. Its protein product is CASSFRAGGRETQYF.

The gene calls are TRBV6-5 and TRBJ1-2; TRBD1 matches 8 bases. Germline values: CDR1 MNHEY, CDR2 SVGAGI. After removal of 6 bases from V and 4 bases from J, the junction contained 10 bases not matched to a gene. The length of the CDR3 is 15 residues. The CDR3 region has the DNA TGTGCCAGCAGCCGTTTTGGACAGGGTTCCTATGGCTACACCTTC. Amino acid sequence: CASSRFGQGSYGYTF.

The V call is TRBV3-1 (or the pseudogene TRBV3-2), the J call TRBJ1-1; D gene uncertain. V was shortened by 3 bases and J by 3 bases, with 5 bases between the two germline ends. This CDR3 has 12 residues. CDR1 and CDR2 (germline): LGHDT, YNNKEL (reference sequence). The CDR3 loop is CASSHRYTEAFF. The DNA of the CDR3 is TGTGCCAGCAGCCATCGTTACACTGAAGCTTTCTTT.

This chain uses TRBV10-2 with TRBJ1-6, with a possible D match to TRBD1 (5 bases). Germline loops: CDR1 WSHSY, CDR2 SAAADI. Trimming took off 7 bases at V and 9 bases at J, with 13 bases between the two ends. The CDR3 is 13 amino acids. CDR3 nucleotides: TGCGCCAGCAAGGACATGGAGGGTTCACCCCTCCACTTT. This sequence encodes CASKDMEGSPLHF.

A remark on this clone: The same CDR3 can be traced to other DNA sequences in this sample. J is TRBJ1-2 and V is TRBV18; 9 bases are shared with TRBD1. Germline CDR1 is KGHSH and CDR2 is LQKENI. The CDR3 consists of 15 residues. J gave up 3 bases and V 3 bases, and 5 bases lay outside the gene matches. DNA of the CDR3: TGTGCCAGCTCACCCCGGACAGGGGAGGACTATGGCTACACCTTC. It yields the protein CASSPRTGEDYGYTF.

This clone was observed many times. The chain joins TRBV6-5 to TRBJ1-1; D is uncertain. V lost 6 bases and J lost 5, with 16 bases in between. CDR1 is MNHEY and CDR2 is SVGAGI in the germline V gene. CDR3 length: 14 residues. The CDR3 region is CASRRQSSSTEAFF. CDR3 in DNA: TGTGCCAGCAGGAGGCAAAGTTCTAGTACTGAAGCTTTCTTT.